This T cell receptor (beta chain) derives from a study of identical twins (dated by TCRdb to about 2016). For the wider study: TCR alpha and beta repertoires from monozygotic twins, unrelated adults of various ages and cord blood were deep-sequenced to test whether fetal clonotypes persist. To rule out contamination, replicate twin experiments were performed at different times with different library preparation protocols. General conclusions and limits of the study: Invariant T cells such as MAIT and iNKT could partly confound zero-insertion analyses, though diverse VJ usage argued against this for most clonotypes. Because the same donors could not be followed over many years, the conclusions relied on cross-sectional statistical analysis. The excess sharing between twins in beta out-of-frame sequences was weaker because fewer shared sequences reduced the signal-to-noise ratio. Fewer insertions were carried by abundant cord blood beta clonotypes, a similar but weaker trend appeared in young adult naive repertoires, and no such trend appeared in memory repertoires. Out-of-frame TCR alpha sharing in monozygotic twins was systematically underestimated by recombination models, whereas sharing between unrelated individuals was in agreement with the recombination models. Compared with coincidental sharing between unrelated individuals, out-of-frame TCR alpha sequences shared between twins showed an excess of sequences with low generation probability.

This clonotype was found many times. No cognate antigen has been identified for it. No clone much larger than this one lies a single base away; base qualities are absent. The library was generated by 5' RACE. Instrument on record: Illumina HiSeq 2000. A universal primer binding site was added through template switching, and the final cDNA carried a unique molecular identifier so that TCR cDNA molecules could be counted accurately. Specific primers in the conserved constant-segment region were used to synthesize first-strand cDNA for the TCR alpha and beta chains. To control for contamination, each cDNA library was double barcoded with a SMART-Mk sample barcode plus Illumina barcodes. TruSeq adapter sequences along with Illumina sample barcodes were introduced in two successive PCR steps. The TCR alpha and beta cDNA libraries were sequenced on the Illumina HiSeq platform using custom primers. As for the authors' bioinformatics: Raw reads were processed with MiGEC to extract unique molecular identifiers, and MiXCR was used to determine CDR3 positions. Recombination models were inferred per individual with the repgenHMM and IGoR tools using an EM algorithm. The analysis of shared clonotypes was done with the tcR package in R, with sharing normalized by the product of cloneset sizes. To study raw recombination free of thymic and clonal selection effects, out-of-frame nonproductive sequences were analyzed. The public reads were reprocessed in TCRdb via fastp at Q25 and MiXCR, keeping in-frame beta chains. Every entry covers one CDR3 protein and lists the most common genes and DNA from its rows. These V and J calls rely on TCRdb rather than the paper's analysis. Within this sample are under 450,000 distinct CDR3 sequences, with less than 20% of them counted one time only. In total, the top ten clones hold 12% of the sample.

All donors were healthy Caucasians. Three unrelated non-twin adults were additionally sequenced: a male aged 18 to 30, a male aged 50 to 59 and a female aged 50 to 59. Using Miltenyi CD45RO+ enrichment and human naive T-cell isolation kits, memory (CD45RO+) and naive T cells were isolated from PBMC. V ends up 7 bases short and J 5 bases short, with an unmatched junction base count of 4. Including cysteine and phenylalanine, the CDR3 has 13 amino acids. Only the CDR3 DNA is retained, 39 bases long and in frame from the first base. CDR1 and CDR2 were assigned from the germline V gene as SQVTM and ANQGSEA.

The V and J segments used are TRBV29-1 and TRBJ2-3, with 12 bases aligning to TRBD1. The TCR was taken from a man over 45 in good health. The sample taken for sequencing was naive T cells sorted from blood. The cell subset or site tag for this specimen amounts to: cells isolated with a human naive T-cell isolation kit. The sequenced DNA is TGCAGCGGGGGACAGGGGGCAGGAGATACGCAGTATTTT. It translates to CSGGQGAGDTQYF.